The T cell receptor beta chain described here comes from a study of radiotherapy plus CTLA-4 blockade in lung cancer (dated by TCRdb to the late 2010s). In the study overall: Objective responses occurred in approximately 19% of enrolled patients, and 30% to 35% achieved disease control.

The CDR3, from cysteine to phenylalanine, totals 15 residues. Only the CDR3 DNA stays, 45 bases, in frame from base 1. The germline V gene sets CDR1 to MDHEN and CDR2 to SYDVKM. V loses 3 bases of germline sequence and J loses 4 bases, and the interval between the two ends is 12 bases. Beyond this particular receptor, the publication reports: After treatment with radiotherapy and ipilimumab, TCR clones that originated in tumors expanded in peripheral blood. The strongest predictors of response were reported to be early dynamic shifts in blood T cell clones along with a rise in serum interferon-beta following radiation.

Focal radiation therapy combined with CTLA-4 blockade (ipilimumab) was tested in patients with chemo-refractory metastatic non-small-cell lung cancer. The library came from the immunoSEQ multiplex PCR assay. TCRdb took this table from immuneACCESS and kept in-frame rearrangements with V and J called. Such tables lack part of the clones; where checked against another copy, unresolved V genes explain under half of the gap, and the rest is unexplained. A total of about 98,000 clones appear in this sample, approximately 78% of them only once. The leading ten clones occupy 3% to 4% of the sample. About this clone itself: Its antigen has not been determined. Per-nucleotide qualities are absent, and no much larger clonotype sits a single base away.

The V and J segments used are TRBV28 and TRBJ1-4, and the D gene may be TRBD1, 5 bases matching. This sequence originates from a human donor with non-small cell lung cancer who had a partial response to radiotherapy plus ipilimumab. The sequencing used peripheral blood, collected from a patient treated with radiotherapy plus ipilimumab. The sequence in DNA is TGTGCCAGCAGTTTCCCCGACAGTAATAATGAAAAACTGTTTTTT. Protein translation: CASSFPDSNNEKLFF.